The T cell receptor (beta chain) described here comes from a study of T cell responses to AZD1222 COVID-19 vaccine. Notes on the study in general: Just a handful of AZD1222 recipients tested seropositive at baseline. Repertoires were obtained solely post-peak T cell response. Elevations in Spike-specific TCR breadth and depth followed administration of two AZD1222 doses.

Generated by immunoSEQ multiplex PCR, the TCRdb table keeps only in-frame clones and is missing some. The sample has under 200,000 clones; about 92% are singletons. This clone is a singleton in its sample. As yet, its antigen is unknown. V lost 1 base to trimming and J lost 11 bases, with 15 bases between them. CDR1 SGDLS and CDR2 YYNGEE come from the germline V gene. This CDR3 has 13 amino acids. The receptor's source is an adult who received the MenACWY meningococcal vaccine as a control. The rearrangement uses TRBV9 and TRBJ1-1; D might be TRBD1 (6 bases). The starting material was peripheral blood, obtained 28 days after the second dose of the MenACWY control vaccine. The CDR3 DNA sequence: TGTGCCAGCAGCGTAATCAGAGAGGGGGGGGCTTTCTTT. It translates to CASSVIREGGAFF.